This TCR beta chain was captured in a study of PD-1 blockade in classical Hodgkin lymphoma. Sequencing used immunoSEQ multiplex PCR; TCRdb keeps in-frame clones, though not all of them. The repertoire has about 96,000 clones, roughly 91% of them found once; the top ten carry about 2%. The CDR3 runs 14 residues. Germline V CDR1 and CDR2: MNHEY, SVGAGI. V lost 0 bases to trimming and J lost 8 bases, with 13 bases between them. Time point meaning: cycle 4 day 1 (C4D1), after six to seven weeks of nivolumab. Brentuximab vedotin exposure varied, and every patient relapsed after autologous stem cell transplantation.

The sample was peripheral blood mononuclear cells (PBMCs), taken before the fourth cycle of nivolumab. The V gene is TRBV6-5, the J gene TRBJ1-1, with TRBD1 as a possible D gene (5 bases). The receptor comes from a human donor with classical Hodgkin lymphoma. CDR3 residues: CASSYSDSLGEAFF. CDR3 nucleotide sequence: TGTGCCAGCAGTTACTCTGACAGTTTGGGCGAAGCTTTCTTT.